Sequencing of this TCR beta chain was carried out in a study of blood T cell repertoires in COVID-19. Looking at the study overall: Spain, Italy and the United States supplied samples that represented acute and convalescent COVID-19. PBMCs, B-cell-depleted T cells, or T cells were the source of the cDNA or gDNA that made up the material.

Losses at the gene ends were 5 bases for V and 4 bases for J; bases not matched to a gene: 7. The CDR3 spans 14 residues. Germline values: CDR1 MNHEY, CDR2 SVGEGT. Per the study methods: Estimation of nucleated cell counts was performed using reference gene primer amplification. The method was immunoSEQ multiplex PCR; TCRdb's version includes in-frame clones alone and lacks a portion of them. That table supplies the V and J calls and clone size; D and trimming were determined from the DNA. The table shows about 80,000 clones, with 78% occurring only once. V gene TRBV6-2 or TRBV6-3 combines with J gene TRBJ2-7; TRBD2 aligns across 8 bases. This sequence originates from a human donor in a cohort sampled during active COVID-19. What was sequenced was peripheral blood. CDR3 nucleotides: TGTGCCAGCAGTGGGGCCAGCGGGGGTTACGAGCAGTACTTC. Translating it yields CASSGASGGYEQYF.